The rows below give T cell receptor beta chains drawn from one sample of a study of beta chain features in type 1 diabetes. Libraries were prepared by immunoSEQ multiplex PCR; TCRdb keeps only in-frame clonotypes and omits some of them. The sample shows under 350,000 clones, 13% to 15% of them seen only once. Sequencing input: naive CD4+ T cells from blood. Receptors were obtained from a man aged 25 to 40 with type 1 diabetes. Each CDR3 is given with its conserved first and last residue. The size entry is marked missing in some rows and otherwise reads once, few, many or a size class.

j_gene,v_gene,abundance,CDR3aa
TRBJ2-1,TRBV7-3,few,CASSLEGLALYNEQFF
TRBJ1-4,TRBV28,.,CASNVGRLNEKLFF
TRBJ2-5,TRBV2,few,CAARRETQYF
TRBJ2-1,TRBV2,few,CASKIPGSGSYNEQFF
TRBJ1-5,TRBV28,.,CATASGQRNQPQHF
TRBJ2-3,TRBV5-1,.,CASSLASKTDTQYF
TRBJ2-7,TRBV7-2,few,CASSLTTVAEQYF
TRBJ2-1,TRBV7-2,few,CASSRKGRQPSYNEQFF
TRBJ2-7,TRBV28,.,CASILGGRRDEQYF
TRBJ2-5,TRBV5-4,once,CASSSDRQETQYF
TRBJ2-3,TRBV5-1,few,CASSLPSGTDTQYF
TRBJ1-2,TRBV7-2,.,CASSLTPQGGYGYTF
TRBJ2-1,TRBV7-2,.,CASSFWLLGARGSGEQFF
TRBJ2-1,TRBV30,.,CAWNRTITFSYNEQFF
TRBJ2-3,TRBV30,.,CAWKPASTDTQYF
TRBJ2-1,TRBV5-1,few,CASSLAFLAAYNEQFF
TRBJ1-2,TRBV9,few,CASSVGGQPYGYTF
TRBJ1-1,TRBV5-1,.,CASSLVGGMNTEAFF
TRBJ2-7,TRBV7-2,few,CASSRSGRAYEQYF
TRBJ2-1,TRBV6-5,few,CASSYLYEQFF
TRBJ1-1,TRBV5-1,few,CASSDQGNTEAFF
TRBJ1-1,TRBV5-6,.,CASSFKRAEAFF
TRBJ1-4,TRBV7-2,few,CASSRGQGGEKLFF
TRBJ2-7,TRBV13,.,CASSSTYPGTSGSSEQYF
TRBJ2-1,TRBV6-1,.,CASSELAQSYNEQFF
TRBJ2-7,TRBV28,.,CASSLGLRFSYEQYF
TRBJ2-2,TRBV27,.,CASSPQNGELFF
TRBJ2-2,TRBV7-2,.,CASSFYTGELFF
TRBJ2-5,TRBV27,.,CASSLRARGWETQYF
TRBJ1-2,TRBV6-6,.,CASSPPGELYGYTF
TRBJ2-7,TRBV9,.,CASSPQTSGSPYEQYF
TRBJ2-3,TRBV6-1,few,CASSSSGDTQYF
TRBJ2-7,TRBV28,.,CATRTGLYEQYF
TRBJ2-2,TRBV23-1,few,CASSPHLAREGSGELFF
TRBJ2-4,TRBV7-9,.,CASSLGEGSRAKNIQYF
TRBJ2-3,TRBV18,.,CASSPRDSSDTQYF
TRBJ1-3,TRBV7-2,.,CASSFWSSGNTIYF
TRBJ2-3,TRBV19,.,CASSITGLGTDTQYF
TRBJ1-2,TRBV19,few,CASSTARYGYTF
TRBJ1-1,TRBV7-9,.,CASSFTDRTEAFF
TRBJ1-2,TRBV4-1,.,CASSQELLTAYGYTF
TRBJ2-3,TRBV2,.,CASSQGTSGSSYTDTQYF
TRBJ2-3,TRBV30,.,CAWSAGSTDTQYF
TRBJ2-2,TRBV6-1,.,CASSEDGQGGTGELFF
TRBJ2-6,TRBV5-1,few,CASSLVQGSGANVLTF
TRBJ2-7,TRBV28,.,CASSTPSGLHEQYF
TRBJ2-1,TRBV29-1,.,CSVEDGGGSNYNEQFF
TRBJ2-7,TRBV7-9,few,CASSLGGIVNGEQYF
TRBJ1-3,TRBV7-2,few,CASSLAPGTAGNTIYF
TRBJ2-5,TRBV11-2,.,CASSLLMETQYF
TRBJ2-7,TRBV6-5,.,CASSYRGAFPEQYF
TRBJ2-3,TRBV29-1,few,CSVAPRLAGGISLTDTQYF